Shown below are 27 T cell receptor beta chains from a single sample sequenced in a study of T cell therapy after organ transplantation. Clones were read by immunoSEQ multiplex PCR, and TCRdb kept only the in-frame ones, dropping some. The sample contains roughly 48,000 clones, 85% to 95% of which appear only once. No antigen has been assigned to these receptors. Material: CD8+ T cells from blood, obtained before autologous CMV-specific T cell therapy. The origin of the receptors is a human patient who had received a solid organ transplant and had CMV disease.

This sequence joins TRBV29-1 and TRBJ2-1; 9 nucleotides align to TRBD2. This CDR3 has 14 residues. CDR1 and CDR2 from the germline V gene are SQVTM and ANQGSEA. J gave up 2 bases and V 3 bases, and 2 bases lay outside the gene matches. CDR3 residues: CSVEIAGAYNEQFF. CDR3 in DNA: TGCAGCGTTGAGATAGCGGGGGCCTACAATGAGCAGTTCTTC.

The gene calls are TRBV6-1 and TRBJ2-5; TRBD2 aligns across 9 bases. Germline-derived CDR1 and CDR2 are MNHNS and SASEGT. V lost 0 bases, J lost 3 bases, and 2 bases stayed unmatched. CDR3 length: 15 residues. The CDR3 coding sequence is TGTGCCAGCAGTGAAGCGCGGGGGGGCGAAGAGACCCAGTACTTC. It is translated as CASSEARGGEETQYF.

V gene TRBV4-3 combines with J gene TRBJ2-7, with 10 bases matching TRBD1. The CDR3 totals 14 residues. Per germline, CDR1 LGHNA and CDR2 YSLEER. V dropped 4 bases and J dropped 3; count of bases not matched to a gene: 3. The CDR3 loop reads CASSRDRGIYEQYF. CDR3 DNA sequence: TGCGCCAGCAGCCGGGACAGGGGAATCTACGAGCAGTACTTC.

V gene TRBV30 combines with J gene TRBJ1-2; 9 bases align to TRBD1. CDR1 and CDR2 from the germline V gene are GTSNPN and SVGIG (reference sequence). This CDR3 is 13 amino acids long. V shed 3 bases and J 8 bases; nucleotides not matched to a gene: 7. DNA for the CDR3: TGTGCCTGGAGCGCACAGGGGGCTAGGGGCTACACCTTC. Translating it yields CAWSAQGARGYTF.

In regard to this clone: The same CDR3 arises from other DNA sequences in this sample as well. The chain joins TRBV27 to TRBJ1-5, with D possibly being TRBD1 (5 bases). The CDR3 contains 13 residues. Germline loops: CDR1 MNHEY, CDR2 SMNVEV (reference sequence). Trimming pared 3 bases from V and 2 bases from J, leaving 5 bases between. CDR3 nucleotide sequence: TGTGCCAGCAGTTTCAGGGGCAATCAGCCCCAGCATTTT. Translated, it gives CASSFRGNQPQHF.

In nucleotides, the CDR3 is TGTGCCAGTAGTCCCTACAGGGTTAGTGAGCAGTTCTTC. Residues: CASSPYRVSEQFF. The chain links TRBV19 to TRBJ2-1; D perhaps matches TRBD1 (6 bases). Per the germline V gene, CDR1 is LNHDA and CDR2 is SQIVND (reference sequence). V dropped 5 bases and J dropped 9 bases, with 14 bases sitting between them. This CDR3 has 13 amino acids.

This rearrangement joins TRBV7-9 to TRBJ1-2, with D tentatively TRBD1 (6 bases). This CDR3 has 14 amino acids. V shed 5 bases and J shed 8 bases, with 18 bases lying between them. Germline CDR1 SEHNR, CDR2 FQNEAQ (reference sequence). CDR3 loop: CASSHSMGGGGYTF. The CDR3 DNA sequence: TGTGCCAGCAGCCATTCTATGGGGGGCGGCGGCTACACCTTC.

The chain combines TRBV5-1 with TRBJ2-2, with D uncertain. This CDR3 contains 12 residues. CDR1 and CDR2 (germline): SGHRS, YFSETQ. Deletions cut 2 bases from V and 8 bases from J, with 7 bases between. CDR3: CASSLRSGELFF. The CDR3 region has the DNA TGCGCCAGCAGCTTAAGATCGGGGGAGCTGTTTTTT.

V is TRBV6-5 and J is TRBJ2-7, with TRBD1 matching 7 bases. V dropped 8 bases and J dropped 5; count of bases not matched to a gene: 9. The CDR3 is 13 residues long. Germline loops: CDR1 MNHEY, CDR2 SVGAGI. The CDR3 spells CASRSGTENEQYF. The CDR3 DNA is TGTGCCAGCCGCTCCGGGACAGAAAACGAGCAGTACTTC.

The chain has TRBV7-2 and TRBJ2-4, with a possible D match to TRBD2 (6 bases). V lost 4 bases and J 11 bases, leaving 18 bases between the germline ends. CDR3 size: 14 residues. Germline V gene lookup returns CDR1 SGHTA and CDR2 FQGNSA. In DNA form, the CDR3 reads TGTGCCAGCAGCTGGGTTAGCGGCCCCGAAGTTCAGTACTTC. Translated: CASSWVSGPEVQYF.

The chain couples TRBV5-1 to TRBJ2-7; 8 positions match TRBD2. J was trimmed by 4 bases and V by 0 bases; bases with no gene match: 9. CDR3 length: 16 residues. Germline lookup yields CDR1 SGHRS and CDR2 YFSETQ. CDR3 sequence: CASSLAPGGEGYEQYF. Here the CDR3 DNA reads TGCGCCAGCAGCTTGGCCCCCGGGGGGGAAGGATACGAGCAGTACTTC.

V gene TRBV6-5 combines with J gene TRBJ1-1; 7 positions agree with TRBD1. This CDR3 is built from 14 residues. Germline CDR1 and CDR2: MNHEY and SVGAGI. Trimming cost V 3 bases and J 6 bases; bases outside gene matches: 7. The CDR3 DNA sequence: TGTGCCAGCAGTTATCTACAGGGGATTGCTGAAGCTTTCTTT. Translating gives CASSYLQGIAEAFF.

The rearrangement joins TRBV5-1 to TRBJ2-3; 8 positions agree with TRBD1. Germline loops: CDR1 SGHRS, CDR2 YFSETQ. Unmatched junction bases numbered 6, after V lost 4 bases and J lost 2 bases. The CDR3 totals 15 residues. CDR3 sequence (DNA): TGCGCCAGCAGCGAAACAGGGGGTTCCACAGATACGCAGTATTTT. Its translation is CASSETGGSTDTQYF.

In its sample, this clone was seen once. DNA for the CDR3: TGTGCCAGCAGCCACCTAACCCCGACTTTAGTCTACACCTTC. Protein sequence: CASSHLTPTLVYTF. This chain uses TRBV5-6 with TRBJ1-2; no definite D call. CDR3 size: 14 residues. Germline values: CDR1 SGHDT, CDR2 YYEEEE. Trimming took off 4 bases at V and 10 bases at J, with 20 bases between the two ends.

CDR3 sequence reads: CASSPGSEQYF. CDR3 bases: TGCGCCAGCAGCCCCGGGTCCGAGCAGTACTTC. The chain joins TRBV5-1 to TRBJ2-7; D unresolved. Trimming stripped 4 bases from V and 6 bases from J, with 8 bases between. Germline CDR1 and CDR2: SGHRS and YFSETQ. This CDR3 has 11 residues.

V usage is TRBV7-9 and J usage is TRBJ2-7; 8 nucleotides match TRBD2. Germline V gives CDR1 SEHNR, CDR2 FQNEAQ (reference sequence). Trimming removed 5 bases from V and 0 bases from J; junction bases left unmatched: 9. The length of the CDR3 is 16 residues. The CDR3 sequence is CASSGIAGTSSYEQYF. CDR3 nucleotide sequence: TGTGCCAGCAGCGGAATAGCGGGAACAAGCTCCTACGAGCAGTACTTC.

V is TRBV5-5 and J is TRBJ2-7; D remains unclear. The V and J ends lost 2 bases and 3 bases respectively, with 12 bases between them. CDR1 is SGHKS, CDR2 YYEKEE, per germline (reference sequence). The CDR3 sequence is 14 residues long. CDR3 region: CASSFVWTDYEQYF. The CDR3 DNA follows: TGTGCCAGCAGCTTTGTTTGGACCGACTACGAGCAGTACTTC.

V usage is TRBV25-1 and J usage is TRBJ1-2; D uncertain. V was trimmed by 0 bases and J by 7 bases, leaving 9 bases between them. Germline loops: CDR1 MGHDK, CDR2 SYGVNS. The CDR3 runs to 13 residues. Here the CDR3 reads CASSEYIYGGYTF. The DNA for the CDR3 is TGTGCCAGCAGTGAATACATCTATGGTGGCTACACCTTC.

V and J are TRBV6-5 and TRBJ1-5, with D uncertain. Trimming took off 0 bases at V and 4 bases at J, with 4 bases between the two ends. CDR3 length: 13 residues. Germline V gene lookup returns CDR1 MNHEY and CDR2 SVGAGI. DNA of the CDR3: TGTGCCAGCAGTTACTCGAGTAATCAGCCCCAGCATTTT. This codes for CASSYSSNQPQHF.

The chain joins TRBV6-5 to TRBJ2-1; either TRBD1 or TRBD2 may supply D (6 bases each). Germline V gene lookup returns CDR1 MNHEY and CDR2 SVGAGI. The CDR3 has 14 amino acids. Trimming removed 2 bases at V and 4 bases at J, with 9 bases between. CDR3 region: CASSYRGEYNEQFF. The CDR3 nucleotides are TGTGCCAGCAGTTACAGGGGGGAGTACAATGAGCAGTTCTTC.

The V gene is TRBV4-1, the J gene TRBJ2-7, with D possibly being TRBD2 (5 bases). Germline-derived CDR1 and CDR2 are MGHRA and YSYEKL. CDR3 length equals 15 residues. Trimming left V 4 bases short and J 7 bases short, with 20 bases between. DNA for the CDR3: TGCGCCAGCAGCCTAACGTCCGGGGATCTGGGTGAGCAGTACTTC. This encodes CASSLTSGDLGEQYF.

V and J are TRBV4-1 and TRBJ2-1, with TRBD1 identical over 7 bases. V lost 4 bases to trimming and J lost 6 bases; unmatched junction nucleotides: 12. Germline V gene lookup returns CDR1 MGHRA and CDR2 YSYEKL. The CDR3 consists of 16 residues. The CDR3 here is CASSRLVRGQGNEQFF. The CDR3 region has the DNA TGCGCCAGCAGCCGCCTCGTGAGGGGGCAGGGCAATGAGCAGTTCTTC.

The chain couples TRBV7-2 to TRBJ1-3; 7 bases fit TRBD1. The germline CDR1 and CDR2 sequences are SGHTA and FQGNSA. V shed 5 bases, J shed 0 bases, and the junction held 7 bases outside the gene matches. CDR3 size: 16 residues. The CDR3 DNA sequence: TGTGCCAGCAGCCCACAGGGGCTCAGCTCTGGAAACACCATATATTTT. Its protein product is CASSPQGLSSGNTIYF. Variable domain in full (rest from reference TRBV7-2 and TRBJ1-3): GAGVSQSPSNKVTEKGKDVELRCDPISGHTALYWYRQSLGQGLEFLIYFQGNSAPDKSGLPSDRFSAERTGGSVSTLTIQRTQQEDSAVYLCASSPQGLSSGNTIYFGEGSWLTVV.

The genes are TRBV6-1 and TRBJ1-2; 12 bases map to TRBD1. After removal of 5 bases from V and 8 bases from J, the junction contained 9 bases not matched to a gene. The CDR3 loop spans 15 amino acids. From germline, CDR1 is MNHNS and CDR2 SASEGT. The CDR3 DNA sequence: TGTGCCAGCAGTCCCCGGGACAGGGGGCTGGGGGGCTACACCTTC. Translated: CASSPRDRGLGGYTF.

The rearrangement uses TRBV6-5 and TRBJ1-1; D is unresolved. The length of the CDR3 is 13 residues. Germline CDR1 reads MNHEY; CDR2 reads SVGAGI. V was pared by 1 base and J by 3 bases, with 6 bases between. The CDR3 region has the DNA TGTGCCAGCAGTTACTATGGGGACACTGAAGCTTTCTTT. Protein product: CASSYYGDTEAFF.

V and J are TRBV5-8 and TRBJ1-1; D not resolved. Germline CDR1 is SGHTS and CDR2 is YDEGEE. Trimming removed 4 bases at V and 0 bases at J, with 10 bases between. There are 14 residues in the CDR3. Here the CDR3 DNA reads TGTGCCAGCAGCCTTCGGGAGCTGAACACTGAAGCTTTCTTT. Its translation is CASSLRELNTEAFF.

The rearrangement uses TRBV30 and TRBJ2-1; 8 bases align to TRBD2. This CDR3 spans 15 amino acids. The V gene end was trimmed by 1 base and the J gene end by 4 bases; junction bases not matched to a gene: 6. Per the germline V gene, CDR1 is GTSNPN and CDR2 is SVGIG (reference sequence). CDR3 DNA: TGTGCCTGGAGTGGGACTAGCAGTAATTACAATGAGCAGTTCTTC. This translates into CAWSGTSSNYNEQFF.